The 32 T cell receptor beta chains given below trace back to one sample, sequenced in a study of OX40 agonist ivuxolimab in advanced cancers. Measured with immunoSEQ multiplex PCR; TCRdb has only the in-frame clones, and not every one. In the table there are around 70,000 clones, 65% to 90% of which are singletons. Sequences were derived from CD4+ or CD8+ T cells sorted from blood, sampled in a trial of the OX40 agonist ivuxolimab. Every receptor here comes from an adult with an advanced solid tumor such as melanoma, head and neck, liver or kidney cancer.

The chain employs TRBV7-6 and TRBJ2-7, with 9 positions matching TRBD1. The J segment lost 1 base and the V segment lost 8 bases, leaving 6 bases of the junction unmatched. This CDR3 comprises 14 residues. Germline V gene lookup returns CDR1 SGHVS and CDR2 FNYEAQ. CDR3 nucleotide sequence: TGTGCCAGCGGGGAACAGGGGGCTTCCTACGAGCAGTACTTC. Amino acids: CASGEQGASYEQYF. The whole variable domain, filled in from reference TRBV7-6 and TRBJ2-7, reads GAGVSQSPRYKVTKRGQDVALRCDPISGHVSLYWYRQALGQGPEFLTYFNYEAQQDKSGLPNDRFSAERPEGSISTLTIQRTEQRDSAMYRCASGEQGASYEQYFGPGTRLTVT.

This clone was detected once. This chain connects TRBV5-4 to TRBJ1-4, with D maybe TRBD1 (6 bases). V was shortened by 0 bases and J by 8 bases, with 11 bases between the two germline ends. The CDR3 is made up of 14 amino acids. Per the germline V gene, CDR1 is SGHNT and CDR2 is YYREEE (reference sequence). The CDR3 coding sequence is TGTGCCAGCAGCTTGGTGGGGGCCGGCGAAAAACTGTTTTTT. This sequence encodes CASSLVGAGEKLFF.

The chain combines TRBV5-1 with TRBJ2-6, with D unclear. This CDR3 contains 16 residues. Trimming cost V 1 base and J 0 bases, with 8 bases left between them. Germline V gene lookup returns CDR1 SGHRS and CDR2 YFSETQ. CDR3 amino acids: CASSLQWSSGANVLTF. CDR3 DNA sequence: TGCGCCAGCAGCTTGCAGTGGAGCTCTGGGGCCAACGTCCTGACTTTC.

This rearrangement joins TRBV14 to TRBJ1-1; no definite D call. The length of the CDR3 is 12 residues. Germline V lookup: CDR1 SGHDN, CDR2 FVKESK. The V gene lost 1 base and the J gene lost 11 bases, with 11 bases spanning the gap. The CDR3 DNA reads as TGTGCCAGCAGCCAAGTGGGAGGTGACGCTTTCTTT. Its translation: CASSQVGGDAFF.

The rearrangement links TRBV6-6 to TRBJ2-7, with TRBD1 matching 7 bases. The CDR3 totals 12 residues. With 7 bases clipped from V and 5 bases from J, the junction kept 5 bases outside the gene matches. The germline gives CDR1 MNHNY, CDR2 SVGAGI (reference sequence). This CDR3 is CASTSRGHEQYF. In DNA form, the CDR3 reads TGTGCCAGCACTTCAAGGGGGCACGAGCAGTACTTC.

The chain employs TRBV10-2 and TRBJ1-2, with D tentatively TRBD1 (6 bases). CDR1 and CDR2 (germline): WSHSY, SAAADI. V lost 1 base and J 4 bases, leaving 13 bases between the germline ends. CDR3 size: 15 residues. CDR3 DNA: TGCGCCAGCAGTGAGTTACAGGGAGCTTCCTATGGCTACACCTTC. As protein: CASSELQGASYGYTF.

V is TRBV7-9 and J is TRBJ1-2; D remains ambiguous. Germline V lookup: CDR1 SEHNR, CDR2 FQNEAQ (reference sequence). V was cut by 4 bases and J by 8 bases, with 20 bases left in between. The CDR3 sequence is 15 residues long. The chain's CDR3 is CASSSQTVPGLGYTF. In DNA form, the CDR3 reads TGTGCCAGCAGCTCTCAAACAGTTCCGGGCCTGGGCTACACCTTC.

This clone was picked up a small number of times. The chain is built from TRBV6-5 and TRBJ2-4, with 8 bases identical to TRBD1. CDR1 MNHEY and CDR2 SVGAGI come from the germline V gene. V lost 5 bases, J lost 3 bases, and 6 bases stayed unmatched. The CDR3 runs to 15 residues. The CDR3 bases are TGTGCCAGCAGTCCCGCGACAGGGGACAAAAACATTCAGTACTTC. Translation: CASSPATGDKNIQYF.

J is TRBJ2-2 and V is TRBV7-2; tentatively, D is TRBD2 (6 bases). Germline CDR1 SGHTA, CDR2 FQGNSA. Trimming took 2 bases from V and 5 from J, leaving 12 bases between them. This CDR3 spans 15 amino acids. DNA of the CDR3: TGTGCCAGCAGCTTAATCGGGGGATGGACCGGGGAGCTGTTTTTT. As protein: CASSLIGGWTGELFF.

The J gene is TRBJ2-2, the V gene TRBV5-8; D perhaps matches TRBD1 (6 bases). Trimming pared 6 bases from V and 1 base from J, leaving 19 bases between. Germline lookup yields CDR1 SGHTS and CDR2 YDEGEE. The CDR3 runs 17 residues. The CDR3 DNA reads TGTGCCAGCATCCAGGGGTGGGGGCGGCTGAACACCGGGGAGCTGTTTTTT. Its translation is CASIQGWGRLNTGELFF.

This clone showed up just once. The CDR3 region is CASSLAEYQETQYF. For the CDR3, the DNA is TGTGCCAGCAGCTTAGCGGAGTACCAAGAGACCCAGTACTTC. The rearrangement uses TRBV7-8 and TRBJ2-5; D uncertain. With 0 bases removed from V and 0 bases from J, the gap between germline ends came to 5 bases. CDR3 size: 14 residues. Germline-derived CDR1 and CDR2 are SGHVS and FQNEAQ.

This chain uses TRBV7-2 with TRBJ2-1, with D tentatively TRBD2 (5 bases). Germline loops: CDR1 SGHTA, CDR2 FQGNSA. The CDR3 consists of 15 residues. Trimming removed 2 bases at V and 2 bases at J, with 10 bases between. The CDR3 DNA sequence: TGTGCCAGCAGCTTAAGACTACCAACCTACAATGAGCAGTTCTTC. This translates into CASSLRLPTYNEQFF. The full variable domain, with the rest looked up from reference TRBV7-2 and TRBJ2-1, is GAGVSQSPSNKVTEKGKDVELRCDPISGHTALYWYRQSLGQGLEFLIYFQGNSAPDKSGLPSDRFSAERTGGSVSTLTIQRTQQEDSAVYLCASSLRLPTYNEQFFGPGTRLTVL.

This chain connects TRBV12-5 to TRBJ1-1, with D possibly matching TRBD1 (6 bases). The CDR3 is 12 residues long. Germline CDR1 is LGHNT and CDR2 is FRNRAP. V lost 7 bases, J lost 10 bases, and 16 bases lay in between. The CDR3: CASARDTSGAFF. In nucleotides, the CDR3 is TGTGCTAGTGCTAGGGACACCTCGGGAGCTTTCTTT.

The chain is built from TRBV5-4 and TRBJ1-4, with D perhaps matching TRBD1 (5 bases). The germline V gene has CDR1 SGHNT and CDR2 YYREEE (reference sequence). The germline V and J ends were trimmed by 4 bases and 8 bases, with 18 bases remaining between them. The CDR3 sequence is 15 residues long. CDR3 in DNA: TGTGCCAGCAGCCCGGGGGGGACGACAAGCGAAAAACTGTTTTTT. Its translation is CASSPGGTTSEKLFF.

The V gene is TRBV5-6, the J gene TRBJ2-6; 7 positions agree with TRBD1. V shed 4 bases, J shed 10 bases, and the junction held 8 bases outside the gene matches. The germline CDR1 and CDR2 sequences are SGHDT and YYEEEE. The CDR3 extends over 14 amino acids. This CDR3 is CASSRQGVQNVLTF. As DNA, the CDR3 is TGTGCCAGCAGCCGACAGGGAGTGCAGAACGTCCTGACTTTC.

The V call is TRBV13, the J call TRBJ1-1; D is unclear. The length of the CDR3 is 13 residues. Germline CDR1 is PRHDT and CDR2 is FYEKMQ (reference sequence). V dropped 1 base and J dropped 1 base, with 4 bases sitting between them. In DNA form, the CDR3 reads TGTGCCAGCAGCTTAGACGGGAACACTGAAGCTTTCTTT. Translating gives CASSLDGNTEAFF.

This chain connects TRBV6-6 to TRBJ1-3; tentative D call: TRBD1 (6 bases). Germline values: CDR1 MNHNY, CDR2 SVGAGI (reference sequence). V lost 2 bases, J lost 0 bases, and 11 bases lay in between. The CDR3 has 16 residues. The CDR3 DNA reads TGTGCCAGCAGTTACGGACAGCCGAGCTCTGGAAACACCATATATTTT. Protein sequence: CASSYGQPSSGNTIYF.

The CDR3: CASSLSQGDYGYTF. The DNA of the CDR3 is TGCGCCAGCAGCTTGAGCCAGGGGGATTATGGCTACACCTTC. The J gene is TRBJ1-2, the V gene TRBV5-1; 7 bases line up with TRBD1. Unmatched junction bases numbered 5, after V lost 1 base and J lost 5 bases. The CDR3 sequence is 14 residues long. Germline-derived CDR1 and CDR2 are SGHRS and YFSETQ.

Only one count was recorded for this clone. The chain couples TRBV7-2 to TRBJ1-1, with D unresolved. The CDR3 covers 14 residues. Germline values: CDR1 SGHTA, CDR2 FQGNSA. Between the trimmed V and J ends, which lost 1 base and 3 bases, there was a span of 9 bases. CDR3 residues: CASSLGFTYTEAFF. CDR3 nucleotide sequence: TGTGCCAGCAGCTTAGGGTTTACCTACACTGAAGCTTTCTTT.

With regard to this clone: Other nucleotide sequences in the sample specify the same CDR3. The rearrangement links TRBV18 to TRBJ1-2; no reliable D call. Germline CDR1 and CDR2: KGHSH and LQKENI. The CDR3 totals 12 residues. V lost 3 bases to trimming and J lost 4 bases, with 6 bases between them. CDR3 protein: CASSPDPYGYTF. The CDR3 coding sequence is TGTGCCAGCTCACCGGACCCCTATGGCTACACCTTC. Full variable domain (missing parts from reference TRBV18 and TRBJ1-2): NAGVMQNPRHLVRRRGQEARLRCSPMKGHSHVYWYRQLPEEGLKFMVYLQKENIIDESGMPKERFSAEFPKEGPSILRIQQVVRGDSAAYFCASSPDPYGYTFGSGTRLTVV.

This clone was detected only once. The chain recombines TRBV19 with TRBJ1-2, with D possibly TRBD1 on 6 matching bases. Germline values: CDR1 LNHDA, CDR2 SQIVND (reference sequence). The ends were cut back, 6 bases at V and 1 base at J, with 15 bases in the middle. The CDR3 is made up of 15 amino acids. The CDR3 bases are TGTGCCAGTAGCCCGCAGGGGAAGATTAACTATGGCTACACCTTC. This gives the protein CASSPQGKINYGYTF.

This clone has only a few counts. This chain joins TRBV2 and TRBJ1-2, with D possibly matching TRBD1 (6 bases). The CDR3 length is 17 residues. Trimming stripped 7 bases from V and 2 bases from J, with 23 bases between. Germline assignment: CDR1 SNHLY and CDR2 FYNNEI. As DNA, the CDR3 is TGTGCCAGCACCGACCGGGACATCACACTCCAGAACTATGGCTACACCTTC. Translation gives CASTDRDITLQNYGYTF.

This clone was seen only a few times. The sample contains more than one DNA sequence encoding this CDR3. The genes are TRBV10-3 and TRBJ1-1; tentatively, D is TRBD1 (6 bases). Germline V gene data show CDR1 as ENHRY and CDR2 as SYGVKD. V was cut by 4 bases and J by 0 bases, with 9 bases left in between. CDR3 length: 14 residues. CDR3 protein: CAISGQGMNTEAFF. CDR3 sequence (DNA): TGTGCCATCAGTGGTCAGGGGATGAACACTGAAGCTTTCTTT.

This clone was detected only once. The chain links TRBV7-2 to TRBJ2-2; the D is unclear. The CDR3 contains 15 residues. CDR1 and CDR2 from the germline V gene are SGHTA and FQGNSA. The V gene lost 0 bases and the J gene lost 0 bases, with 5 bases spanning the gap. The chain's CDR3 is CASSLASPNTGELFF. CDR3 sequence (DNA): TGTGCCAGCAGCTTAGCCTCGCCGAACACCGGGGAGCTGTTTTTT.

The chain combines TRBV2 with TRBJ1-2; no definite D call. Trimming cost V 4 bases and J 2 bases, with 8 bases left between them. The CDR3 runs 13 residues. Germline CDR1 SNHLY, CDR2 FYNNEI. As DNA, the CDR3 is TGTGCCAGCAGTGGTAAAGGGAACTATGGCTACACCTTC. Translating gives CASSGKGNYGYTF.

The gene calls are TRBV15 and TRBJ2-7; 10 nucleotides line up with TRBD1. V lost 6 bases to trimming and J lost 6 bases; unmatched junction nucleotides: 11. The germline V gene has CDR1 LNHNV and CDR2 YYDKDF (reference sequence). This CDR3 has 15 residues. CDR3 sequence (DNA): TGTGCCACCAGGTCTACCGGGACAGGGGTTGGCGAGCAGTACTTC. Its translation is CATRSTGTGVGEQYF.

Remarks on this clone: The junction and the germline gene differ at one end; a read error may be behind it. This sequence joins TRBV5-1 and TRBJ1-5, with a possible D match to TRBD1 (6 bases). This CDR3 comprises 12 residues. From germline, CDR1 is SGHRS and CDR2 YFSETQ. Here the CDR3 reads CASSLGAQPQHF. As DNA, the CDR3 is TGTGCCAGCAGCTTGGGGGCTCAGCCCCAGCATTTT. Based on the CDR3 plus reference TRBV5-1 and TRBJ1-5, the full variable domain is KAGVTQTPRYLIKTRGQQVTLSCSPISGHRSVSWYQQTPGQGLQFLFEYFSETQRNKGNFPGRFSGRQFSNSRSEMNVSTLELGDSALYLCASSLGAQPQHFGDGTRLSIL.

The gene calls are TRBV10-2 and TRBJ2-5; weak D call: TRBD2 (5 bases). This CDR3 spans 14 amino acids. The germline V gene encodes CDR1 WSHSY and CDR2 SAAADI. Trimming stripped 3 bases from V and 1 base from J, with 9 bases between. CDR3 protein: CASSESGIQETQYF. The CDR3 nucleotides read TGCGCCAGCAGTGAATCCGGGATCCAAGAGACCCAGTACTTC.

In nucleotides, the CDR3 is TGCGCCAGCAGCCAAGGAGACGGGGTGCGCTATAATTCACCCCTCCACTTT. This sequence encodes CASSQGDGVRYNSPLHF. The gene calls are TRBV4-3 and TRBJ1-6; D gene uncertain. V gave up 1 base and J gave up 3 bases, with 13 bases separating them. The CDR3 has 17 residues. Per the germline V gene, CDR1 is LGHNA and CDR2 is YSLEER.

The rearrangement uses TRBV7-2 and TRBJ2-3, with 9 positions matching TRBD1. The V gene's germline CDR1 is SGHTA and CDR2 FQGNSA. The trim removed 9 bases at V and 4 bases at J, leaving 8 bases unmatched. The CDR3 runs 14 residues. CDR3 in DNA: TGTGCCAGTTCCGGGACAGGGATATCAGATACGCAGTATTTT. Translation: CASSGTGISDTQYF. Supplemented by reference TRBV7-2 and TRBJ2-3, the full variable domain reads GAGVSQSPSNKVTEKGKDVELRCDPISGHTALYWYRQSLGQGLEFLIYFQGNSAPDKSGLPSDRFSAERTGGSVSTLTIQRTQQEDSAVYLCASSGTGISDTQYFGPGTRLTVL.

The gene calls are TRBV18 and TRBJ2-7; 10 bases agree with TRBD1. CDR1 is KGHSH, CDR2 LQKENI, per germline. This CDR3 contains 16 residues. V gave up 3 bases and J gave up 6 bases; unmatched junction bases: 11. The CDR3 nucleotides are TGTGCCAGCTCACCCACGTACAGGGACAGGGGACGCGAGCAGTACTTC. Amino acids: CASSPTYRDRGREQYF.

This sequence joins TRBV5-1 and TRBJ2-7; 8 nucleotides align to TRBD2. V lost 4 bases and J lost 0; bases outside the gene matches: 3. Germline CDR1 and CDR2: SGHRS and YFSETQ. This CDR3 contains 14 residues. Written as DNA, the CDR3 is TGCGCCAGCAGCCCCGGGACTAGCTCCTACGAGCAGTACTTC. Translation gives CASSPGTSSYEQYF.